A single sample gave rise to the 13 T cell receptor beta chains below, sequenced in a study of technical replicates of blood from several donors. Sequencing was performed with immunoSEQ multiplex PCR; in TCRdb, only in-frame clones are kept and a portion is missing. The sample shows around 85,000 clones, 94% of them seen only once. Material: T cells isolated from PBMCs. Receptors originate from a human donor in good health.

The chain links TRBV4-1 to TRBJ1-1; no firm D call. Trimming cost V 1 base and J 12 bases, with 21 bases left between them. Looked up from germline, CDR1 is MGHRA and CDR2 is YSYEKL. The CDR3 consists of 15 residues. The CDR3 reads CASSQGALRGYGSFF. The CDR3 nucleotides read TGCGCCAGCAGCCAAGGAGCCCTCAGAGGGTATGGGTCTTTCTTT.

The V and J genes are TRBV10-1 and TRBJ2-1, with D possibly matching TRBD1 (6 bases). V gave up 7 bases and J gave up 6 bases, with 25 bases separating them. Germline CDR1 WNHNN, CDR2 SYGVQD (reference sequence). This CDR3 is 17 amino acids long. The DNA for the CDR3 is TGCGCCAGCACACCGGGACATAATCCACCCCCCTCCAATGAGCAGTTCTTC. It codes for CASTPGHNPPPSNEQFF.

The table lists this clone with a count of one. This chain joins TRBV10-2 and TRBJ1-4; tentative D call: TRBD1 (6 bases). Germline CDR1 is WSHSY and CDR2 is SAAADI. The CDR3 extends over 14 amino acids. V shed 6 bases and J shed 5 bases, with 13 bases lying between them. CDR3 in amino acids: CASSEGGSNEKLFF. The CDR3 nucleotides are TGCGCCAGCAGCGAAGGGGGTTCCAATGAAAAACTGTTTTTT.

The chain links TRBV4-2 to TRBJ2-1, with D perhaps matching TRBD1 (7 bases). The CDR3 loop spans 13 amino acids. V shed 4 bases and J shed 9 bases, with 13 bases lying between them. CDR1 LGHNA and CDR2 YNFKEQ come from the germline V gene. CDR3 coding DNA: TGTGCCAGCAGCCCGCAGGGGGGAAGTGAGCAGTTCTTC. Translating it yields CASSPQGGSEQFF.

CDR3 nucleotides: TGTGCCAGCAGTGACTCTAATCTGGCGGGGGAGCAGTTCTTC. Amino acids: CASSDSNLAGEQFF. The J gene is TRBJ2-1, the V gene TRBV6-4; possibly TRBD2 for D (6 bases). This CDR3 has 14 amino acids. The V gene's germline CDR1 is MRHNA and CDR2 SNTAGT. Between the trimmed V and J ends, which lost 0 bases and 10 bases, there was a span of 13 bases.

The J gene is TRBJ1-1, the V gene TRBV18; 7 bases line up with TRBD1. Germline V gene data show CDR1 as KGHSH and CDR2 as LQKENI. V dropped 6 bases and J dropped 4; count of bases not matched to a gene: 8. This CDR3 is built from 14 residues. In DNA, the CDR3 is TGTGCCAGCTCCCCGGGAGACAGGGCCACTGAAGCTTTCTTT. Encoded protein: CASSPGDRATEAFF.

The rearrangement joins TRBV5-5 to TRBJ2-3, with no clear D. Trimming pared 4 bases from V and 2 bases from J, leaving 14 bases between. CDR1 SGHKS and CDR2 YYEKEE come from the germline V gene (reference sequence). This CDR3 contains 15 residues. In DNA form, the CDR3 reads TGTGCCAGCAGCCGTCAACCGGTCCCCACAGATACGCAGTATTTT. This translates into CASSRQPVPTDTQYF.

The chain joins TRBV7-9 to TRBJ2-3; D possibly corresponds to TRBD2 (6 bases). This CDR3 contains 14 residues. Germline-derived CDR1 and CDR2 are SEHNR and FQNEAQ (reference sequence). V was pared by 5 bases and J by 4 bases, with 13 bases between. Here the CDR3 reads CASSPDGSSDTQYF. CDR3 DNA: TGTGCCAGCAGCCCAGACGGGAGTTCAGATACGCAGTATTTT. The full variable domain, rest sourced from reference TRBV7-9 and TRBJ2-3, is DTGVSQNPRHKITKRGQNVTFRCDPISEHNRLYWYRQTLGQGPEFLTYFQNEAQLEKSRLLSDRFSAERPKGSFSTLEIQRTEQGDSAMYLCASSPDGSSDTQYFGPGTRLTVL.

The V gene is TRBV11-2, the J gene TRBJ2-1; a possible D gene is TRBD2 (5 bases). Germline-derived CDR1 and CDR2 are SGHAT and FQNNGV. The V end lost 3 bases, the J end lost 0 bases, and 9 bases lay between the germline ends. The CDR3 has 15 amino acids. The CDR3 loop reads CASSFGGSSYNEQFF. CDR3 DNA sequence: TGTGCCAGCAGCTTTGGTGGGAGCTCCTACAATGAGCAGTTCTTC.

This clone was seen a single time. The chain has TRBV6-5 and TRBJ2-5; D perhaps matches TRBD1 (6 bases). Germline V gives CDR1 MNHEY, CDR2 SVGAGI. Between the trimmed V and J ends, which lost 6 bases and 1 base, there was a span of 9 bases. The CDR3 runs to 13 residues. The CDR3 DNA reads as TGTGCCAGCAGCCGGACAGTCCAAGAGACCCAGTACTTC. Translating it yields CASSRTVQETQYF.

CDR3 nucleotide sequence: TGTGCCAGCAGCTTAGCCCTAGACAGGGGGCTGGGAGACGAGCAGTACTTC. As protein: CASSLALDRGLGDEQYF. The J gene is TRBJ2-7, the V gene TRBV7-9; TRBD1 matches at 10 bases. The length of the CDR3 is 17 residues. From germline, CDR1 is SEHNR and CDR2 FQNEAQ (reference sequence). With V trimmed by 0 bases and J by 5 bases, 10 bases remained unmatched.

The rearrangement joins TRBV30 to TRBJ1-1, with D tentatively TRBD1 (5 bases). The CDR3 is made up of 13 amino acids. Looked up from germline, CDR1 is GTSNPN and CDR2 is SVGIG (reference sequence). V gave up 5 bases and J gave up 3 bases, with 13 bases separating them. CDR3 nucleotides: TGTGCCTGGGGGGTGACAGCAGACACTGAAGCTTTCTTT. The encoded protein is CAWGVTADTEAFF.

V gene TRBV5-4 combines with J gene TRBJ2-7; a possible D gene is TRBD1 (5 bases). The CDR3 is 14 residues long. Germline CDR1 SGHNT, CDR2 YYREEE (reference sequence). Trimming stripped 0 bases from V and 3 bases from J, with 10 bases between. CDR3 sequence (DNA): TGTGCCAGCAGCTTGGGGGTAGGGGACTACGAGCAGTACTTC. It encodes CASSLGVGDYEQYF.